This TCR beta chain is drawn from a study of T cells in Graves' hyperthyroidism and ophthalmopathy. Findings and caveats of the study: Median prediction lead before ophthalmopathy onset was 6.5 months with the model. Ophthalmopathy was distinguished from stable hyperthyroidism by 13 V-J signatures.

Clinical symptoms, serum thyroxine, TRAb, thyroid ultrasound and orbital computed tomography informed diagnoses. This clonotype was counted at least ten times. The antigen is unknown. This CDR3 has 12 residues. The germline V and J ends were trimmed by 6 bases and 4 bases, with 8 bases remaining between them. From RNA transcripts, TCR beta CDR3 regions were amplified. Primed by the HTBI set, a first-round RT-PCR was run on the TCR CDR3. TCRdb ran MiXCR on the multiplex PCR reads and lists one entry per CDR3 protein. The sample comprises some 300,000 distinct CDR3 sequences, approximately 15% of which are singletons, and roughly 33% rests with the top ten.

This TCR was recovered from a man aged 25-40 years with Graves' hyperthyroidism. The rearrangement joins TRBV12-3 or TRBV12-4 to TRBJ2-3, with a weak D call TRBD1 (6 bases). Material: blood. CDR3 in amino acids: CASRPGADTQYF. The CDR3 nucleotides read TGTGCCAGCAGGCCAGGGGCAGATACGCAGTATTTT.